The 10 T cell receptor beta chains in this list originate from one sample, sequenced in a study of T cells after posttransplantation cyclophosphamide. The method was immunoSEQ multiplex PCR; TCRdb's version includes in-frame clones alone and lacks a portion of them. Of roughly 25,000 clones in the sample, roughly 83% are singletons; the top ten hold around 6.5%. Material for sequencing was PBMCs. The origin of the receptors is a woman in her sixties with a blood cancer, CMV-positive, and with a related stem cell donor.

The rearrangement joins TRBV5-5 to TRBJ2-5; D gene uncertain. The germline V gene encodes CDR1 SGHKS and CDR2 YYEKEE (reference sequence). There are 17 residues in the CDR3. With 0 bases removed from V and 0 bases from J, the gap between germline ends came to 15 bases. CDR3 sequence: CASSLAWQESYQETQYF. For the CDR3, the DNA is TGTGCCAGCAGCTTGGCGTGGCAGGAAAGCTACCAAGAGACCCAGTACTTC.

This chain links TRBV9 with TRBJ2-1; 10 nucleotides line up with TRBD2. V trimming: 0 bases; J trimming: 7 bases; junction bases outside the gene matches: 4. Germline lookup yields CDR1 SGDLS and CDR2 YYNGEE. The CDR3 extends over 15 amino acids. The CDR3 DNA follows: TGTGCCAGCAGCGTAGGGACTAGCGGAGGGAATGAGCAGTTCTTC. Translating gives CASSVGTSGGNEQFF.

As DNA, the CDR3 is TGTGCCAGCAACAATTTCCAGGGGGTGGGTGAGCAGTACTTC. This encodes CASNNFQGVGEQYF. The chain combines TRBV7-9 with TRBJ2-7, with 7 bases matching TRBD1. Germline CDR1 is SEHNR and CDR2 is FQNEAQ (reference sequence). CDR3 length: 14 amino acids. V shed 7 bases, J shed 7 bases, and the junction held 13 bases outside the gene matches.

The chain joins TRBV14 to TRBJ2-1; 9 bases map to TRBD1. From germline, CDR1 is SGHDN and CDR2 FVKESK. With 4 bases clipped from V and 6 bases from J, the junction kept 13 bases outside the gene matches. The CDR3 covers 17 residues. The CDR3 loop reads CASSPISSGTGINEQFF. In nucleotides, the CDR3 is TGTGCCAGCAGCCCCATCAGCTCTGGGACAGGGATCAATGAGCAGTTCTTC. Drawing the rest from reference TRBV14 and TRBJ2-1, the complete variable domain is EAGVTQFPSHSVIEKGQTVTLRCDPISGHDNLYWYRRVMGKEIKFLLHFVKESKQDESGMPNNRFLAERTGGTYSTLKVQPAELEDSGVYFCASSPISSGTGINEQFFGPGTRLTVL.

V usage is TRBV7-9 and J usage is TRBJ2-1, with D possibly TRBD2 on 7 matching bases. The CDR3 is 16 residues long. The V gene's germline CDR1 is SEHNR and CDR2 FQNEAQ (reference sequence). V was cut by 8 bases and J by 7 bases, with 24 bases left in between. CDR3 amino acids: CASAIKGGSLWNEQFF. The CDR3 DNA follows: TGTGCCAGCGCCATCAAGGGGGGGTCACTTTGGAATGAGCAGTTCTTC.

This clone has only a few counts. The chain uses TRBV2 and TRBJ1-4, with 8 bases fitting TRBD1. CDR1 SNHLY and CDR2 FYNNEI come from the germline V gene. CDR3 length: 16 amino acids. Unmatched junction bases numbered 7, after V lost 7 bases and J lost 0 bases. CDR3 nucleotides: TGTGCCAGCACCAGCAGGGGGCTTGCAACTAATGAAAAACTGTTTTTT. Protein: CASTSRGLATNEKLFF.

The chain combines TRBV7-9 with TRBJ1-1, with D possibly TRBD1 on 6 matching bases. Trimming pared 1 base from V and 2 bases from J, leaving 11 bases between. The CDR3 runs to 15 residues. Germline V lookup: CDR1 SEHNR, CDR2 FQNEAQ (reference sequence). In DNA, the CDR3 is TGTGCCAGCAGCTTAGGGGGGGGCCCCAACACTGAAGCTTTCTTT. Protein: CASSLGGGPNTEAFF.

The rearrangement uses TRBV5-6 and TRBJ2-7; D ambiguous. CDR1 and CDR2 (germline): SGHDT, YYEEEE. Trimming pared 4 bases from V and 0 bases from J, leaving 8 bases between. The CDR3 has 13 amino acids. The CDR3 here is CASSASSSYEQYF. In DNA form, the CDR3 reads TGTGCCAGCAGCGCCTCGAGCTCCTACGAGCAGTACTTC.

This rearrangement joins TRBV5-6 to TRBJ2-2; no clear D. This CDR3 is 15 amino acids long. CDR1 SGHDT and CDR2 YYEEEE come from the germline V gene. V was pared by 4 bases and J by 1 base, with 11 bases between. Here the CDR3 reads CASSRSNRNTGELFF. The CDR3 DNA is TGTGCCAGCAGCCGATCGAACAGGAACACCGGGGAGCTGTTTTTT.

This clone was seen a single time. The chain couples TRBV18 to TRBJ2-2, with 8 positions matching TRBD1. Germline V gene data show CDR1 as KGHSH and CDR2 as LQKENI. V dropped 2 bases and J dropped 2; count of bases not matched to a gene: 7. The CDR3 extends over 17 amino acids. This chain's CDR3 is CASSPGPGGVNTGELFF. DNA of the CDR3: TGTGCCAGCTCACCAGGGCCAGGGGGCGTTAACACCGGGGAGCTGTTTTTT.